This paragraph reports one T cell receptor beta chain. The target antigen is unknown. The sample is drawn from a study of CD8+ T cells in alopecia areata. The study, taken as a whole, reports: Scalp specimens additionally yield sequences from normal skin's resident alphabeta T cells. Higher clonality and more expanded CD8+ clones appeared in lesional than normal scalp.

The authors extracted RNA and reverse transcribed it into cDNA as the sequencing template. Libraries were prepared by immunoSEQ multiplex PCR; TCRdb keeps only in-frame clonotypes and omits some of them. The sample contains 120,000 or so clones, about 50% of which appear only once. This CDR3 has 14 amino acids. Germline CDR1 is SQVTM and CDR2 is ANQGSEA. J was trimmed by 2 bases and V by 6 bases; bases with no gene match: 8. This TCR was sampled from a human donor with alopecia areata. The sample was NKG2D-low CD8+ T cells sorted from blood. This sequence joins TRBV29-1 and TRBJ2-7; TRBD1 aligns across 9 bases. The CDR3 DNA sequence: TGCAGCGTCACGTCCGGGACAGGGCCCTACGAGCAGTACTTC. Translation: CSVTSGTGPYEQYF.